Below are 9 T cell receptor beta chains sequenced from a single sample in a study of CD8 T cells in ankylosing spondylitis. Points from the study as a whole: Within ankylosing spondylitis blood, a TCR beta motif made up of eight or nine highly homologous variants appeared to be characteristic.

TCRdb redid the calling of the 5' RACE reads with MiXCR, one entry per CDR3 protein. This table has about 450,000 distinct CDR3 sequences, 25% to 30% appearing once. These receptors lack a known antigen. Sequencing used blood, either unsorted or a sorted T cell fraction (not recorded which). The receptors stem from a male donor with ankylosing spondylitis.

The chain carries TRBV5-1 and TRBJ1-6, with D perhaps matching TRBD1 (5 bases). Germline-derived CDR1 and CDR2 are SGHRS and YFSETQ. The V end lost 4 bases, the J end lost 7 bases, and 12 bases lay between the germline ends. There are 14 residues in the CDR3. This CDR3 is CASSGVEGNSPLHF. CDR3 nucleotides: TGCGCCAGCAGCGGGGTAGAGGGGAATTCACCCCTCCACTTT.

This clonotype was seen more than once but under ten times. This chain links TRBV5-1 with TRBJ2-2; D gene uncertain. This CDR3 has 15 amino acids. Germline V gene lookup returns CDR1 SGHRS and CDR2 YFSETQ. The ends were cut back, 2 bases at V and 5 bases at J, with 13 bases in the middle. CDR3 sequence: CASSFGRTKTGELFF. CDR3 bases: TGCGCCAGCAGCTTTGGCAGAACCAAGACCGGGGAGCTGTTTTTT.

The chain carries TRBV15 and TRBJ2-7; a possible D gene is TRBD2 (6 bases). This CDR3 spans 12 amino acids. Germline-derived CDR1 and CDR2 are LNHNV and YYDKDF (reference sequence). The V and J ends lost 5 bases and 4 bases respectively, with 9 bases between them. DNA for the CDR3: TGTGCCACCAGCTCCCGGGGGTACGAGCAGTACTTC. Protein product: CATSSRGYEQYF.

The chain recombines TRBV2 with TRBJ2-1; 7 positions match TRBD1. The germline V gene has CDR1 SNHLY and CDR2 FYNNEI. This CDR3 is built from 13 residues. Trimming took 5 bases from V and 8 from J; bases not matched to a gene: 6. The CDR3 protein is CASSLTGADEQFF. CDR3 coding DNA: TGTGCCAGCAGTCTCACAGGGGCTGATGAGCAGTTCTTC.

Many counts were recorded for this clonotype. The V and J genes are TRBV29-1 and TRBJ2-5; TRBD2 agrees at 9 bases. Germline values: CDR1 SQVTM, CDR2 ANQGSEA. V was pared by 1 base and J by 7 bases, with 10 bases of the junction left unmatched. CDR3 length: 15 amino acids. The CDR3 reads CSVEGSGGFGGTQYF. The CDR3 coding sequence is TGCAGCGTTGAAGGTAGCGGGGGTTTCGGTGGGACCCAGTACTTC.

The chain has TRBV5-1 and TRBJ2-1; tentatively, D is TRBD2 (6 bases). V lost 3 bases and J 2 bases, leaving 12 bases between the germline ends. CDR1 is SGHRS, CDR2 YFSETQ, per germline. The CDR3 extends over 15 amino acids. Written as DNA, the CDR3 is TGCGCCAGCAGCTCGGAGGGGACTCCCTACAATGAGCAGTTCTTC. Translation: CASSSEGTPYNEQFF.

The gene calls are TRBV20-1 and TRBJ1-6, with D unclear. Looked up from germline, CDR1 is DFQATT and CDR2 is SNEGSKA (reference sequence). This CDR3 comprises 14 residues. V lost 3 bases to trimming and J lost 7 bases, with 13 bases between them. This CDR3 is CSASQESLNSPLHF. In DNA form, the CDR3 reads TGCAGTGCTAGTCAGGAGAGTCTAAATTCACCCCTCCACTTT.

This clonotype was picked up a small number of times. The V gene is TRBV18, the J gene TRBJ2-1; 8 bases line up with TRBD1. The CDR3 runs to 15 residues. Germline loops: CDR1 KGHSH, CDR2 LQKENI. The V segment lost 6 bases and the J segment 4 bases; nucleotides outside the gene matches: 8. CDR3 DNA: TGTGCCAGCTCCCTTATGACAGGGGAGTACAATGAGCAGTTCTTC. Its translation is CASSLMTGEYNEQFF.

The chain has TRBV27 and TRBJ2-7; perhaps TRBD2 as D (6 bases). V was trimmed by 5 bases and J by 3 bases, leaving 14 bases between them. The CDR3 spans 14 residues. Germline V gene sequence: CDR1 MNHEY, CDR2 SMNVEV (reference sequence). This CDR3 reads CASSRTGSGYEQYF. The CDR3 DNA sequence: TGTGCCAGCAGTCGAACCGGGAGCGGCTACGAGCAGTACTTC.